This TCR beta chain derives from a study of T cells in tuberculosis. As for the study in general: CD1B tetramers identified T cells specific for mycobacterial lipid GMM. Notes on the study in general: Low-affinity CD1B-GMM tetramer-binding T cells may have been missed.

No alpha-beta pairing information exists for these sequences. Method: immunoSEQ multiplex PCR; TCRdb's copy keeps in-frame clones and lacks some. The sample lists about 58,000 clones; approximately 85% were seen once. Sorting used thawed, overnight-rested PBMC stained with anti-CD3, a viability dye and GMM-loaded CD1B tetramer. The lipid loaded on the CD1B tetramers was C32 glucose monomycolate from Rhodococcus equi. Tetramer-sorted PBMC had been CD14 monocyte-depleted before freezing. There are 14 residues in the CDR3. Germline CDR1 and CDR2: SGHTS and YDEGEE. The ends lost 7 bases at V and 1 base at J; junction bases unmatched: 5.

This receptor was obtained from an adult woman with latent tuberculosis. The material sequenced was CD1b-GMM tetramer-negative cells sorted from PBMCs. The chain recombines TRBV5-8 with TRBJ1-2; 9 nucleotides line up with TRBD1. CDR3 nucleotide sequence: TGTGCCAGCCCCGGGGACAGGGTTAACTATGGCTACACCTTC. It is translated as CASPGDRVNYGYTF.